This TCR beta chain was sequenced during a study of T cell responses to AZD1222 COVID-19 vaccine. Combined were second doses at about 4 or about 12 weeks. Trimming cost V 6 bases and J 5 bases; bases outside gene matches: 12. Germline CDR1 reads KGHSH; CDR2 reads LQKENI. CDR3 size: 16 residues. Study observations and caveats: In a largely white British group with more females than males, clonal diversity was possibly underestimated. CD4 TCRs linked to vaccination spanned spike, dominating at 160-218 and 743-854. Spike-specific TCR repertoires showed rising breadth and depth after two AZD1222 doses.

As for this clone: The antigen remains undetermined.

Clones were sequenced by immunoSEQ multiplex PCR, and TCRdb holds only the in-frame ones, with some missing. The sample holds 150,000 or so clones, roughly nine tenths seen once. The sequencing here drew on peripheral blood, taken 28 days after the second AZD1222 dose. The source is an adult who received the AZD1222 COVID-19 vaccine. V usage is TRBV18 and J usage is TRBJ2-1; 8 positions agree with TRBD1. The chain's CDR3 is CASSAGQGGIDNEQFF. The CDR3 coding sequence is TGTGCCAGCTCCGCCGGACAGGGTGGGATCGACAATGAGCAGTTCTTC.